The subject of this entry is one T cell receptor beta chain. Its target is unknown. The source of the sample is a study of blood T cells in healthy people across ages. Study-wide points: Long-lived donors carried more naive CD4+ cells and greater diversity than aged donors. Estimates of total diversity, which came from one million sequenced T cells, were considered to be underestimates.

The study recruited healthy Caucasian donors from Russia who were aged roughly 6 to 90. Germline CDR1 MNHEY, CDR2 SVGAGI. This CDR3 is built from 16 residues. Trimming at V came to 2 bases and at J to 4 bases, leaving 3 bases not matched to a gene. With a J-beta primer mix and a sample-barcoded 5' primer, a second PCR ran about 7 to 12 cycles. Per sample, CDR3-containing paired-end reads numbered at least 2.5 million. TCRdb re-called the 5' RACE reads through MiXCR, storing one row per CDR3 protein. The table has about 1,500,000 distinct CDR3 sequences, 42% seen once; the top ten hold around 8%. The J gene is TRBJ2-7, the V gene TRBV6-5; 15 bases are shared with TRBD2. Material for sequencing was blood. The receptor was derived from a woman younger than 35 in good health. The CDR3, as DNA: TGTGCCAGCAGTTACATCGGACTAGCGGGAGGGTACGAGCAGTACTTC. Translating it yields CASSYIGLAGGYEQYF.